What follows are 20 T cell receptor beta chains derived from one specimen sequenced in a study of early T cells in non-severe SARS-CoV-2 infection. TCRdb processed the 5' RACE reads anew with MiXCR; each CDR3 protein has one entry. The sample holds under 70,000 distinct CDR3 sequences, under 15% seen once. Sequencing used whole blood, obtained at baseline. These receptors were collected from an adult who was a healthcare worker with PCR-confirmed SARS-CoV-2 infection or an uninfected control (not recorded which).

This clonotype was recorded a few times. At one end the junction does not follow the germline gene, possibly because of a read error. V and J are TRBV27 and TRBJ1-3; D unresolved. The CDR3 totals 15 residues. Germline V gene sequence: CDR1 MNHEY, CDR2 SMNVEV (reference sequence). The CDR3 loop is CASSLSGSSENTIYF. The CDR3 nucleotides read TGTGCCAGCAGTTTATCGGGGAGCTCTGAAAACACCATATATTTT.

CDR3 sequence reads: CASSERQVANTGELFF. For the CDR3, the DNA is TGCGCCAGCAGTGAGAGACAGGTTGCGAACACCGGGGAGCTGTTTTTT. The chain recombines TRBV10-1 with TRBJ2-2, with D possibly TRBD1 on 6 matching bases. Germline CDR1 reads WNHNN; CDR2 reads SYGVQD (reference sequence). This CDR3 is built from 16 residues. V was clipped by 2 bases and J by 0 bases, with 10 bases between them.

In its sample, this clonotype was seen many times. The CDR3 sequence: CASTPNPGGGYTF. The CDR3 coding sequence is TGTGCCAGCACCCCCAACCCGGGGGGTGGCTACACCTTC. The genes are TRBV6-6 and TRBJ1-2, with a possible D match to TRBD1 (5 bases). Germline lookup yields CDR1 MNHNY and CDR2 SVGAGI (reference sequence). This CDR3 spans 13 amino acids. V lost 7 bases to trimming and J lost 7 bases, with 16 bases between them.

The DNA for the CDR3 is TGTGCCAGCAAGACAGGGACAGTTTCCACCGGGGAGCTGTTTTTT. Amino acid sequence: CASKTGTVSTGELFF. The chain uses TRBV28 and TRBJ2-2; 7 bases are shared with TRBD1. The CDR3 is made up of 15 amino acids. V was clipped by 7 bases and J by 4 bases; unmatched bases: 9. Germline V gene data show CDR1 as MDHEN and CDR2 as SYDVKM.

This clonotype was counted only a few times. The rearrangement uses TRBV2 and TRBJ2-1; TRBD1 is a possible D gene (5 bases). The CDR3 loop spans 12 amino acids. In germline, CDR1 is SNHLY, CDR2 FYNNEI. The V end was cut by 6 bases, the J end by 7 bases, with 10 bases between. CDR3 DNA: TGTGCCAGCAGGACAGATTCTAATGAGCAGTTCTTC. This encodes CASRTDSNEQFF.

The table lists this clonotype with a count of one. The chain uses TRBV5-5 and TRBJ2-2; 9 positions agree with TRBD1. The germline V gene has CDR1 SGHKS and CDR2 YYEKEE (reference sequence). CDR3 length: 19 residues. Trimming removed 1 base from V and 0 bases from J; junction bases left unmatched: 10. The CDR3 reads CASSLRFTGGHANTGELFF. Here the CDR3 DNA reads TGTGCCAGCAGCTTGCGGTTCACAGGGGGCCACGCGAACACCGGGGAGCTGTTTTTT. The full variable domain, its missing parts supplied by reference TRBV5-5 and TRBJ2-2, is DAGVTQSPTHLIKTRGQQVTLRCSPISGHKSVSWYQQVLGQGPQFIFQYYEKEERGRGNFPDRFSARQFPNYSSELNVNALLLGDSALYLCASSLRFTGGHANTGELFFGEGSRLTVL.

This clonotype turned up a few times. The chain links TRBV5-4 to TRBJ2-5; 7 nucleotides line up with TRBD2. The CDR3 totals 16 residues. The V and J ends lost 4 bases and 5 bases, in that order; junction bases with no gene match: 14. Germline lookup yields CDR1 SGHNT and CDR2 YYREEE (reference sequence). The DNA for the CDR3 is TGTGCCAGCAGCCGAGCTGCTGGGAGGGGCGGGGAGACCCAGTACTTC. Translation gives CASSRAAGRGGETQYF.

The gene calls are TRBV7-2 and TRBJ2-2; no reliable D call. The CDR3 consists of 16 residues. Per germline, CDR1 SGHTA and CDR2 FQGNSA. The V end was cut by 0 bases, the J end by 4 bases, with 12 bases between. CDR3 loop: CASSLAGGFPTGELFF. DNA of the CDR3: TGTGCCAGCAGCTTAGCGGGCGGCTTTCCCACCGGGGAGCTGTTTTTT.

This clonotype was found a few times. The CDR3 spells CASSPKQGSEQYF. Written as DNA, the CDR3 is TGTGCCAGTAGTCCCAAACAGGGCTCCGAGCAGTACTTC. The J gene is TRBJ2-7, the V gene TRBV19; D perhaps matches TRBD1 (6 bases). Looked up from germline, CDR1 is LNHDA and CDR2 is SQIVND (reference sequence). The CDR3 is 13 amino acids. V was trimmed by 5 bases and J by 6 bases, leaving 14 bases between them.

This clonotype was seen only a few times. The CDR3 nucleotides read TGCGCCAGCAGTGAGGTAGGGTTCGACTCCTACGAGCAGTACTTC. The encoded protein is CASSEVGFDSYEQYF. The J gene is TRBJ2-7, the V gene TRBV10-1; D unresolved. Germline V gene data show CDR1 as WNHNN and CDR2 as SYGVQD (reference sequence). Trimming removed 2 bases from V and 0 bases from J, with 11 bases in between. The CDR3 spans 15 residues.

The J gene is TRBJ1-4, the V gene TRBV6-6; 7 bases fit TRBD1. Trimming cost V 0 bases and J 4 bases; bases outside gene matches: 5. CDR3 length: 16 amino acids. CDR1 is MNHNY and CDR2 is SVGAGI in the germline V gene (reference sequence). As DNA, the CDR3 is TGTGCCAGCAGTTACTCACCGGGACAGCTTAATGAAAAACTGTTTTTT. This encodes CASSYSPGQLNEKLFF.

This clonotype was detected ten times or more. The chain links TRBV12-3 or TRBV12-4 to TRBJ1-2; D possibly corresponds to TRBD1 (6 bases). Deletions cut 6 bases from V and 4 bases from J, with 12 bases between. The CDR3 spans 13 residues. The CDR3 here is CASRWQGLYGYTF. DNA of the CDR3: TGTGCCAGCAGATGGCAGGGGCTCTATGGCTACACCTTC.

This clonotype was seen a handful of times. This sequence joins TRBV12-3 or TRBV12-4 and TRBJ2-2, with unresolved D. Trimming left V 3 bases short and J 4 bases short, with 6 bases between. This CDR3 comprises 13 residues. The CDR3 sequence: CASSFSSTGELFF. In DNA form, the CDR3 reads TGTGCCAGCAGTTTTTCTAGCACCGGGGAGCTGTTTTTT.

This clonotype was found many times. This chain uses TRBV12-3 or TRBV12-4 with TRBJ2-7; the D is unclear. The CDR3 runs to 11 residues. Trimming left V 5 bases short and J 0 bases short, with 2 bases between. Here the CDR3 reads CASSASYEQYF. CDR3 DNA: TGTGCCAGCAGTGCCTCCTACGAGCAGTACTTC.

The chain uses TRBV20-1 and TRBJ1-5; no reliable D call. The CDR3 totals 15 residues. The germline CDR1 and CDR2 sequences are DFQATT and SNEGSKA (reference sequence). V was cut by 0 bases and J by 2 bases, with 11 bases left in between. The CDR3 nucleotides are TGCAGTGCTAGAGAAACGGGGTTTGGCAATCAGCCCCAGCATTTT. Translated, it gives CSARETGFGNQPQHF.

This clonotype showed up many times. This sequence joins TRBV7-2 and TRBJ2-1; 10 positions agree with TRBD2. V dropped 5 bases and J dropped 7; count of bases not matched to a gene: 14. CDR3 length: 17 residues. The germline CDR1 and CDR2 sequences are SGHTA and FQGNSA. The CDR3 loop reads CASSPTALAGGRNEQFF. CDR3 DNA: TGTGCCAGCAGCCCCACGGCCTTAGCGGGAGGAAGAAATGAGCAGTTCTTC.

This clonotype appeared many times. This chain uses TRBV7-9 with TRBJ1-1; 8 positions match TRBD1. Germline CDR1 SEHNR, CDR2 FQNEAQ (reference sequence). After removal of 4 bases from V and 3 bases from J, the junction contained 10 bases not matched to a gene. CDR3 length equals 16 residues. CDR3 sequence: CASSSGQGAGDTEAFF. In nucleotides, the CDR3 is TGTGCCAGCAGCTCCGGACAGGGTGCGGGAGACACTGAAGCTTTCTTT.

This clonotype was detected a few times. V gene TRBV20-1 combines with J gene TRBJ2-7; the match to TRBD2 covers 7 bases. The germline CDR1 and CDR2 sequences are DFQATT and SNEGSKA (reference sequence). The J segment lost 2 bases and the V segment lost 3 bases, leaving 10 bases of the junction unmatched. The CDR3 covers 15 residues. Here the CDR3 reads CSASQLGREAYEQYF. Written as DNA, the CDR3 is TGCAGTGCTAGTCAATTGGGGAGGGAGGCCTACGAGCAGTACTTC.

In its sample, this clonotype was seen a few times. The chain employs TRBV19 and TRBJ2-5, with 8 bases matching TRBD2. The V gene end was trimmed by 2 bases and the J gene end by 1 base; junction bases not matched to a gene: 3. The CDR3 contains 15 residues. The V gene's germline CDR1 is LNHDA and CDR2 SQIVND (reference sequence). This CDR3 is CASSISGSRQETQYF. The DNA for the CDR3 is TGTGCCAGTAGTATAAGCGGGAGCCGCCAAGAGACCCAGTACTTC.

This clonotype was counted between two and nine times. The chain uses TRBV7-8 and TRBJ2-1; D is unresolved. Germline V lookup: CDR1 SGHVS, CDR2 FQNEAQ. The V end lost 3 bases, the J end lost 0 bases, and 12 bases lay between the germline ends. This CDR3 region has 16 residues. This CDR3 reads CASSLGGQRSYNEQFF. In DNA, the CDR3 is TGTGCCAGCAGCTTGGGTGGCCAACGCTCCTACAATGAGCAGTTCTTC.